Each of the 23 T cell receptor beta chains below was sequenced from the same sample in a study of OX40 agonist ivuxolimab in advanced cancers. Generated by immunoSEQ multiplex PCR, the TCRdb table keeps only in-frame clones and is missing some. The top ten hold 2.6% of the sample, which has about 45,000 clones, roughly 88% seen once. The sequenced sample was CD4+ or CD8+ T cells sorted from blood, obtained in a trial of the OX40 agonist ivuxolimab. Receptors were obtained from an adult with an advanced solid tumor such as melanoma, head and neck, liver or kidney cancer.

The genes are TRBV10-2 and TRBJ2-1; D is unclear. The CDR3 is 13 residues long. Trimming shortened V by 7 bases and J by 4 bases, and 11 bases separated the two germline ends. In germline, CDR1 is WSHSY, CDR2 SAAADI. In DNA, the CDR3 is TGCGCCAGCATATCAAGATCTTACAATGAGCAGTTCTTC. Translation gives CASISRSYNEQFF.

Of note for this clone: At one boundary the junction diverges from the germline segment, which might be a read error. The chain couples TRBV7-9 to TRBJ1-3, with 7 positions matching TRBD1. The CDR3 is 15 residues long. Looked up from germline, CDR1 is SEHNR and CDR2 is FQNEAQ (reference sequence). CDR3 region: CASSQDGTAGNTIYF. The CDR3 DNA reads as TGCGCCAGCAGCCAAGACGGGACAGCAGGAAACACCATATATTTT. The full variable domain, in which reference TRBV7-9 and TRBJ1-3 provide the parts outside the CDR3, is DTGVSQNPRHKITKRGQNVTFRCDPISEHNRLYWYRQTLGQGPEFLTYFQNEAQLEKSRLLSDRFSAERPKGSFSTLEIQRTEQGDSAMYLCASSQDGTAGNTIYFGEGSWLTVV.

The rearrangement joins TRBV6-5 to TRBJ1-3, with 7 bases matching TRBD1. In germline, CDR1 is MNHEY, CDR2 SVGAGI. V was pared by 6 bases and J by 4 bases, with 9 bases of the junction left unmatched. This CDR3 has 15 residues. The CDR3 DNA follows: TGTGCCAGCAGACCGGGGGCAGGGGGGGGAAACACCATATATTTT. Its translation is CASRPGAGGGNTIYF.

The V call is TRBV28, the J call TRBJ2-5; 7 bases are shared with TRBD1. CDR1 and CDR2 from the germline V gene are MDHEN and SYDVKM. The CDR3 is 16 residues long. Trimming cost V 2 bases and J 2 bases; bases outside gene matches: 8. The CDR3 spells CASSLGTAVNQETQYF. The CDR3 nucleotides are TGTGCCAGCAGTTTAGGGACAGCCGTAAATCAAGAGACCCAGTACTTC.

The chain links TRBV11-2 to TRBJ2-2; D is uncertain. The CDR3 extends over 15 amino acids. The ends were cut back, 0 bases at V and 9 bases at J, with 14 bases in the middle. CDR1 is SGHAT and CDR2 is FQNNGV in the germline V gene. The DNA of the CDR3 is TGTGCCAGCAGCTTAGATCGGACGGGTGGGCGGGAGCTGTTTTTT. Amino acids: CASSLDRTGGRELFF. Complete variable domain (other parts from reference TRBV11-2 and TRBJ2-2): EAGVAQSPRYKIIEKRQSVAFWCNPISGHATLYWYQQILGQGPKLLIQFQNNGVVDDSQLPKDRFSAERLKGVDSTLKIQPAKLEDSAVYLCASSLDRTGGRELFFGEGSRLTVL.

V is TRBV9 and J is TRBJ2-3; 8 nucleotides line up with TRBD2. This CDR3 has 16 residues. J gave up 1 base and V 2 bases, and 6 bases lay outside the gene matches. Per germline, CDR1 SGDLS and CDR2 YYNGEE. This CDR3 reads CASSVSAGARTDTQYF. CDR3 DNA sequence: TGTGCCAGCAGCGTGTCAGCGGGAGCCCGCACAGATACGCAGTATTTT.

The chain combines TRBV15 with TRBJ1-5; D ambiguous. Trimming shortened V by 0 bases and J by 6 bases, and 12 bases separated the two germline ends. CDR1 is LNHNV and CDR2 is YYDKDF in the germline V gene (reference sequence). This CDR3 spans 15 amino acids. The CDR3: CATSRDKGIGQPQHF. Here the CDR3 DNA reads TGTGCCACCAGCAGAGATAAAGGGATTGGTCAGCCCCAGCATTTT.

The chain has TRBV10-3 and TRBJ2-3; D gene ambiguous. CDR1 is ENHRY and CDR2 is SYGVKD in the germline V gene. The ends were cut back, 6 bases at V and 1 base at J, with 14 bases in the middle. The length of the CDR3 is 15 residues. The CDR3 sequence is CAISSGGQGTDTQYF. The CDR3, as DNA: TGTGCCATCAGCTCCGGTGGGCAGGGCACAGATACGCAGTATTTT.

This rearrangement joins TRBV19 to TRBJ1-4; the D gene is possibly TRBD1 (6 bases). This CDR3 contains 15 residues. V was clipped by 6 bases and J by 5 bases, with 16 bases between them. Germline V lookup: CDR1 LNHDA, CDR2 SQIVND (reference sequence). This CDR3 is CASRRSGTPNEKLFF. The CDR3 DNA follows: TGTGCCAGTAGGCGAAGCGGGACACCGAATGAAAAACTGTTTTTT.

This clone was counted a few times. The V gene is TRBV5-1, the J gene TRBJ1-6; a weak D match, TRBD1 (6 bases). CDR1 and CDR2 (germline): SGHRS, YFSETQ. V was cut by 5 bases and J by 10 bases, with 16 bases left in between. The CDR3 loop spans 14 amino acids. In DNA form, the CDR3 reads TGCGCCAGCAGTACAGGGTCAAGGGAATCACCCCTCCACTTT. Protein product: CASSTGSRESPLHF.

The rearrangement joins TRBV7-9 to TRBJ1-1, with D perhaps matching TRBD1 (5 bases). V was pared by 5 bases and J by 0 bases, with 13 bases between. CDR1 is SEHNR and CDR2 is FQNEAQ in the germline V gene (reference sequence). CDR3 size: 15 residues. For the CDR3, the DNA is TGTGCCAGCAGCCGGGACGGATATTTGAACACTGAAGCTTTCTTT. This gives the protein CASSRDGYLNTEAFF.

The chain uses TRBV18 and TRBJ2-3; D not resolved. From germline, CDR1 is KGHSH and CDR2 LQKENI. V shed 2 bases and J shed 1 base, with 10 bases lying between them. CDR3 size: 15 residues. In DNA, the CDR3 is TGTGCCAGCTCACCAGTCGGTAGGGGCACAGATACGCAGTATTTT. Translation: CASSPVGRGTDTQYF.

The rearrangement uses TRBV5-8 and TRBJ2-2; D may correspond to TRBD1 or TRBD2 (6 bases each). The germline V gene encodes CDR1 SGHTS and CDR2 YDEGEE. V was pared by 0 bases and J by 6 bases, with 12 bases between. This CDR3 comprises 15 residues. The CDR3 spells CASSLGGASSGELFF. CDR3 bases: TGTGCCAGCAGCTTGGGGGGGGCTTCGTCCGGGGAGCTGTTTTTT.

The chain employs TRBV6-5 and TRBJ2-1; 8 bases line up with TRBD1. The CDR3 extends over 13 amino acids. Trimming at V came to 5 bases and at J to 8 bases, leaving 5 bases not matched to a gene. Germline V CDR1 and CDR2: MNHEY, SVGAGI. The chain's CDR3 is CASSPRQGHEQFF. The CDR3 DNA is TGTGCCAGCAGTCCGCGACAGGGGCATGAGCAGTTCTTC.

The chain uses TRBV6-6 and TRBJ1-4, with D maybe TRBD1 (5 bases). Germline CDR1 and CDR2: MNHNY and SVGAGI (reference sequence). The CDR3 has 13 residues. Trimming stripped 3 bases from V and 6 bases from J, with 8 bases between. As DNA, the CDR3 is TGTGCCAGCAGTTATAGGGGAGATGAAAAACTGTTTTTT. This codes for CASSYRGDEKLFF.

The J gene is TRBJ1-1, the V gene TRBV7-9; a weak D match, TRBD1 (6 bases). This CDR3 region has 15 residues. The V gene's germline CDR1 is SEHNR and CDR2 FQNEAQ (reference sequence). Trimming cost V 2 bases and J 0 bases, with 10 bases left between them. This chain's CDR3 is CASSLTGSVNTEAFF. DNA for the CDR3: TGTGCCAGCAGCTTAACAGGGTCTGTGAACACTGAAGCTTTCTTT.

The chain recombines TRBV6-6 with TRBJ1-5; D may be TRBD1 (5 bases). The germline CDR1 and CDR2 sequences are MNHNY and SVGAGI (reference sequence). V was shortened by 6 bases and J by 2 bases, with 11 bases between the two germline ends. The CDR3 covers 14 residues. The CDR3, as DNA: TGTGCCAGCAGCATTGACAGAGGCAATCAGCCCCAGCATTTT. This sequence encodes CASSIDRGNQPQHF.

This clone showed up just a few times. V gene TRBV5-5 combines with J gene TRBJ2-3; no definite D call. This CDR3 spans 13 amino acids. Trimming cost V 0 bases and J 6 bases, with 8 bases left between them. Germline loops: CDR1 SGHKS, CDR2 YYEKEE (reference sequence). CDR3 loop: CASSLDGWDTQYF. The DNA of the CDR3 is TGTGCCAGCAGCTTGGATGGCTGGGATACGCAGTATTTT.

The CDR3 spells CASSQRTGTYEQYF. The CDR3 DNA is TGTGCCAGCAGCCAAAGGACTGGCACCTACGAGCAGTACTTC. The chain carries TRBV4-2 and TRBJ2-7, with TRBD2 as a possible D gene (5 bases). The V gene lost 2 bases and the J gene lost 2 bases, with 10 bases spanning the gap. CDR3 length equals 14 residues. Germline lookup yields CDR1 LGHNA and CDR2 YNFKEQ.

The chain uses TRBV10-3 and TRBJ2-2, with TRBD2 matching over 10 bases. The V gene's germline CDR1 is ENHRY and CDR2 SYGVKD. V was clipped by 4 bases and J by 2 bases; unmatched bases: 4. The CDR3 spans 16 residues. In nucleotides, the CDR3 is TGTGCCATCAGTGGTCTAGCGGGGGACAACACCGGGGAGCTGTTTTTT. This encodes CAISGLAGDNTGELFF.

The chain combines TRBV7-9 with TRBJ2-3, with TRBD2 matching over 8 bases. The CDR3 length is 16 residues. Trimming cost V 5 bases and J 1 base; bases outside gene matches: 8. CDR1 and CDR2 (germline): SEHNR, FQNEAQ (reference sequence). CDR3 coding DNA: TGTGCCAGCAGCCAACCAGCGGGGGCGGGCACAGATACGCAGTATTTT. Translated, it gives CASSQPAGAGTDTQYF.

A few counts support this clone. The genes are TRBV2 and TRBJ1-1; D is unclear. The germline gives CDR1 SNHLY, CDR2 FYNNEI. V gave up 4 bases and J gave up 0 bases, with 3 bases separating them. CDR3 size: 12 residues. The CDR3 sequence is CASSGLNTEAFF. The CDR3 DNA follows: TGTGCCAGCAGTGGCCTGAACACTGAAGCTTTCTTT.

The chain joins TRBV5-1 to TRBJ2-2, with D tentatively TRBD2 (6 bases). The CDR3 has 16 amino acids. V was shortened by 2 bases and J by 3 bases, with 14 bases between the two germline ends. Germline V gene lookup returns CDR1 SGHRS and CDR2 YFSETQ. The CDR3 DNA reads TGCGCCAGCAGCTTAACTGGAGGGCAGGACACCGGGGAGCTGTTTTTT. Its protein is CASSLTGGQDTGELFF.